The source of this T cell receptor beta chain is a study of blood T cell repertoires in COVID-19. Libraries were prepared by immunoSEQ multiplex PCR; TCRdb keeps only in-frame clonotypes and omits some of them. The sample carries about 240,000 clones, about 79% recorded once. This TCR was recovered from a woman of 80 years or more with acute or convalescent COVID-19. Sequenced material: peripheral blood.

CDR3 bases: TGCGCCAGCAGCCTCGGTTTCGGGAATGAAAAACTGTTTTTT. It translates to CASSLGFGNEKLFF. V is TRBV5-1 and J is TRBJ1-4; unclear D gene. This CDR3 region has 14 residues. Germline CDR1 SGHRS, CDR2 YFSETQ. V was clipped by 4 bases and J by 5 bases, with 12 bases between them.